The rows below give T cell receptor beta chains drawn from one sample of a study of T cell clonotyping in hematopoietic cell transplantation. Using immunoSEQ multiplex PCR, the repertoire was profiled, and TCRdb retains in-frame clones only, with some absent. The data hold around 16,000 clones, with 85% to 95% observed a single time. This sample comprised peripheral blood mononuclear cells, obtained before stem cell transplant. These receptor sequences come from a young man with biphenotypic leukemia. Some clones in this sample may be carry-over from other donors' samples. The CDR3 runs from the conserved cysteine through the conserved F or W. A D gene is named only where the DNA matches it firmly. The size entry is marked missing in some rows and otherwise reads once, few, many or a size class.

NA	TRBV30	NA	14	TRBJ1-5	CAWSGESLRQPQHF	TGTGCCTGGAGTGGCGAAAGTTTGCGGCAGCCCCAGCATTTT
once	TRBV7-3	NA	15	TRBJ2-3	CASSSSRHSTDTQYF	TGTGCCAGCAGCTCCTCCCGGCACTCCACAGATACGCAGTATTTT
NA	TRBV4-1	NA	13	TRBJ1-1	CASSQTATGEAFF	TGCGCCAGCAGCCAGACCGCCACGGGGGAAGCTTTCTTT
NA	TRBV9	TRBD1	15	TRBJ1-4	CASSPGQVFNEKLFF	TGTGCCAGCAGCCCCGGACAGGTATTCAATGAAAAACTGTTTTTT
NA	TRBV10-1	NA	13	TRBJ1-2	CASSEDPGYGYTF	TGCGCCAGCAGTGAGGACCCCGGCTATGGCTACACCTTC
NA	TRBV21-1	NA	16	TRBJ1-2	CASSKGEDRSNYGYTF	TGTGCCAGCAGCAAGGGGGAGGACCGATCTAACTATGGCTACACCTTC
NA	TRBV6-5	NA	12	TRBJ1-1	CASSRLGGIDFF	TGTGCCAGCAGTCGCCTCGGAGGCATTGATTTCTTT
NA	TRBV14	NA	14	TRBJ2-7	CASSRQTESYEQYF	TGTGCCAGCAGTCGCCAGACGGAATCCTACGAGCAGTACTTC
once	TRBV29-1	NA	15	TRBJ1-5	CSVGGGEDSNQPQHF	TGCAGCGTTGGGGGGGGCGAAGACAGCAATCAGCCCCAGCATTTT
NA	TRBV11-2	NA	14	TRBJ2-7	CASSLGRGAYEQYF	TGTGCCAGCAGCCTCGGACGGGGAGCCTACGAGCAGTACTTC
NA	TRBV30	NA	14	TRBJ2-5	CAWSGGLNGETQYF	TGTGCCTGGAGTGGGGGACTCAACGGAGAGACCCAGTACTTC
NA	TRBV5-4	NA	17	TRBJ2-3	CASSSAETRASTDTQYF	TGTGCCAGCAGCTCGGCAGAAACCCGGGCGAGCACAGATACGCAGTATTTT
NA	TRBV30	NA	11	TRBJ2-7	CAWRQGYEQYF	TGTGCCTGGAGGCAGGGGTACGAGCAGTACTTC
NA	TRBV7-2	TRBD1	15	TRBJ2-7	CASSFAGTGTYEQYF	TGTGCCAGCAGCTTCGCCGGGACAGGGACTTACGAGCAGTACTTC
NA	TRBV30	NA	15	TRBJ2-3	CAWVNRERSTDTQYF	TGTGCCTGGGTCAACAGGGAACGAAGCACAGATACGCAGTATTTT
NA	TRBV4-1	NA	16	TRBJ2-2	CASSQDLGLNTGELFF	TGCGCCAGCAGCCAAGATCTCGGGCTGAACACCGGGGAGCTGTTTTTT
NA	TRBV29-1	NA	13	TRBJ1-1	CSVGAGKGVEAFF	TGCAGCGTTGGGGCGGGGAAGGGGGTCGAAGCTTTCTTT
NA	TRBV29-1	NA	13	TRBJ2-1	CSVGDLSYNEQFF	TGCAGCGTTGGGGACTTATCCTACAATGAGCAGTTCTTC
NA	TRBV7-2	TRBD1	15	TRBJ2-5	CASSVGQGIKETQYF	TGTGCCAGCAGCGTGGGACAGGGGATCAAGGAGACCCAGTACTTC
NA	TRBV27	NA	14	TRBJ1-4	CASTSTVSNEKLFF	TGTGCCAGCACCTCCACAGTATCGAATGAAAAACTGTTTTTT
NA	TRBV7-9	NA	12	TRBJ2-5	CASSDRSETQYF	TGTGCCAGCAGTGACAGGTCAGAGACCCAGTACTTC
NA	TRBV28	TRBD2	15	TRBJ2-1	CASSLVQRGGNEQFF	TGTGCCAGCAGTTTGGTCCAGCGGGGGGGCAATGAGCAGTTCTTC
once	TRBV6-4	TRBD1	15	TRBJ2-3	CASSSGQGATDTQYF	TGTGCCAGCAGTTCGGGACAGGGGGCCACAGATACGCAGTATTTT
NA	TRBV30	NA	13	TRBJ1-2	CAWNSGKHYGYTF	TGTGCCTGGAATTCCGGGAAGCACTATGGCTACACCTTC
NA	TRBV5-6	NA	13	TRBJ1-1	CASSLFGGTEAFF	TGTGCCAGCAGCTTGTTCGGGGGCACTGAAGCTTTCTTT
NA	TRBV7-2	NA	13	TRBJ2-7	CASSLGQDYEQYF	TGTGCCAGCAGCTTAGGACAGGACTACGAGCAGTACTTC
NA	TRBV7-8	NA	16	TRBJ1-3	CASRHKTGDSGNTIYF	TGTGCCAGCAGACATAAGACAGGCGACTCTGGAAACACCATATATTTT
NA	TRBV4-3	NA	15	TRBJ1-2	CASSPEGLARGGYTF	TGCGCCAGCAGCCCGGAAGGTTTAGCGAGGGGAGGCTACACCTTC
NA	TRBV7-9	NA	14	TRBJ2-2	CASSPTSNTGELFF	TGTGCCAGCAGCCCGACATCGAACACCGGGGAGCTGTTTTTT
once	TRBV30	NA	12	TRBJ2-7	CAWRSTETVQYF	TGTGCCTGGAGATCGACAGAAACCGTTCAGTACTTC
NA	TRBV25-1	NA	15	TRBJ1-4	CASRPALGGGEKLFF	TGTGCCAGCAGGCCCGCCCTTGGGGGAGGGGAAAAACTGTTTTTT
NA	TRBV11-2	TRBD2	15	TRBJ2-1	CASSLGTSGWNEQFF	TGTGCCAGCAGCTTAGGGACTAGCGGGTGGAATGAGCAGTTCTTC
NA	TRBV27	NA	11	TRBJ1-5	CASYRAQPQHF	TGTGCCAGCTACCGGGCTCAGCCCCAGCATTTT
once	TRBV5-6	NA	11	TRBJ1-1	CASSRNTEAFF	TGTGCCAGCAGCCGAAACACTGAAGCTTTCTTT
NA	TRBV11-2	NA	14	TRBJ2-6	CASSPNTGANVLTF	TGTGCCAGCAGCCCGAATACTGGGGCCAACGTCCTGACTTTC
NA	TRBV5-6	TRBD1	14	TRBJ2-7	CASSPRQGVSEQYF	TGTGCCAGCAGCCCCCGACAGGGTGTATCCGAGCAGTACTTC
once	TRBV19	TRBD2	16	TRBJ2-3	CASRAPVGTRGDTQYF	TGTGCCAGTAGAGCCCCTGTGGGGACTAGAGGAGATACGCAGTATTTT
NA	TRBV6-1	TRBD1	18	TRBJ1-5	CASSEVFKGAASNQPQHF	TGTGCCAGCAGTGAAGTTTTCAAGGGGGCTGCGAGCAATCAGCCCCAGCATTTT
NA	TRBV10-3	TRBD1	18	TRBJ2-7	CAISESLNLVQGLTEQYF	TGTGCCATCAGTGAGTCTTTAAATTTAGTACAGGGGCTTACGGAGCAGTACTTC
few	TRBV19	TRBD1	13	TRBJ2-7	CASSDRVTYEQYF	TGTGCCAGTAGCGACAGGGTAACCTACGAGCAGTACTTC
once	TRBV4-1	NA	16	TRBJ1-3	CASSPSGTASGNTIYF	TGCGCCAGCAGCCCCTCCGGGACGGCCTCTGGAAACACCATATATTTT
NA	TRBV28	NA	14	TRBJ1-2	CASSQGISNYGYTF	TGTGCCAGCAGCCAGGGTATTTCTAACTATGGCTACACCTTC
once	TRBV9	TRBD1	15	TRBJ2-7	CASSETGQGFYEQYF	TGTGCCAGCAGCGAGACCGGACAGGGTTTTTACGAGCAGTACTTC
NA	TRBV7-2	NA	15	TRBJ1-5	CASSLGGGTNQPQHF	TGTGCCAGCAGCTTAGGGGGCGGAACAAATCAGCCCCAGCATTTT
NA	TRBV11-2	NA	14	TRBJ2-3	CASMRSSSTDTQYF	TGTGCCAGCATGCGCAGCTCTAGCACAGATACGCAGTATTTT
NA	TRBV7-8	TRBD2	13	TRBJ2-5	CASSRGGQETQYF	TGTGCCAGCAGCCGGGGGGGCCAAGAGACCCAGTACTTC
NA	TRBV6-5	TRBD2	16	TRBJ2-5	CASSYSMVAGYGTQYF	TGTGCCAGCAGTTACTCGATGGTAGCGGGGTATGGGACCCAGTACTTC
NA	TRBV6-5	NA	14	TRBJ1-2	CASSYRGGEGGYTF	TGTGCCAGCAGTTACCGGGGGGGAGAGGGAGGCTACACCTTC
NA	TRBV29-1	TRBD1	14	TRBJ2-7	CSVRAGQVYYEQYF	TGCAGCGTTCGCGCGGGACAGGTTTACTACGAGCAGTACTTC
once	TRBV19	NA	16	TRBJ2-3	CASSNRQGWGTDTQYF	TGTGCCAGTAGTAATCGACAAGGGTGGGGCACAGATACGCAGTATTTT
NA	TRBV27	NA	15	TRBJ1-6	CASSPRASYNSPLHF	TGTGCCAGCAGTCCCAGGGCTAGCTATAATTCACCCCTCCACTTT
NA	TRBV10-3	NA	15	TRBJ1-1	CAISGLQGPNTEAFF	TGTGCCATCAGTGGGCTTCAGGGGCCGAACACTGAAGCTTTCTTT
NA	TRBV19	NA	12	TRBJ2-1	CASSISADEQFF	TGTGCCAGTAGTATTAGCGCCGATGAGCAGTTCTTC
NA	TRBV30	NA	16	TRBJ2-2	CAWSVAPAANTGELFF	TGTGCCTGGAGTGTAGCCCCGGCCGCGAACACCGGGGAGCTGTTTTTT
NA	TRBV21-1	NA	14	TRBJ2-7	CASSTGTGNYEQYF	TGTGCCAGCAGTACCGGGACAGGGAACTACGAGCAGTACTTC